The rows below give T cell receptor beta chains drawn from one sample of a study of neoadjuvant anti-PD-1 for oral cavity cancer. Data came from immunoSEQ multiplex PCR; TCRdb stores just in-frame clones and leaves some out. Of a few thousand clones listed, more than 45% are singletons. The sample here was tumor tissue, taken before nivolumab (anti-PD-1) treatment. The receptors originated from a person between 40 and 85 years old with oral cavity squamous cell carcinoma. Both conserved end residues are part of each CDR3. A D gene is named only where the DNA matches it firmly.

V: TRBV28; J: TRBJ1-1; D: TRBD1; CDR3: CASSLYNRGDTEAFF
V: TRBV28; J: TRBJ1-1; D: NA; CDR3: CASSLGQLNTEAFF
V: TRBV5-1; J: TRBJ2-7; D: TRBD2; CDR3: CASSFNAGTSVYEQYF
V: TRBV7-8; J: TRBJ1-3; D: NA; CDR3: CASSLGARNTIYF
V: TRBV6-1; J: TRBJ2-7; D: NA; CDR3: CASSFLYEQYF
V: TRBV5-4; J: TRBJ2-7; D: TRBD2; CDR3: CASSLGGGRGFEQYF
V: TRBV14; J: TRBJ2-3; D: NA; CDR3: CASSQGLQFGTDTQYF
V: TRBV28; J: TRBJ1-2; D: NA; CDR3: CASSFSRGYTF
V: TRBV2; J: TRBJ1-1; D: NA; CDR3: CASSVSGVNTEAFF
V: TRBV7-9; J: TRBJ1-2; D: NA; CDR3: CASSAAIGAGYTF